The rows below give T cell receptor beta chains drawn from one sample of a study of blood T cell repertoires in COVID-19. The assay was immunoSEQ multiplex PCR, and TCRdb's table has in-frame clones only and misses some. The table lists about 68,000 clones, roughly nine tenths of them singletons. The source material was peripheral blood. The receptors were sampled from a man between 40 and 49 years old with COVID-19, enrolled during active disease. Both conserved end residues are part of each CDR3. The D gene is left open where the match is weak. The size field is filled for only some rows; it gives once, few, many or a size class.

clone_size	v_call	j_call	d_call	cdr3_aa	cdr3_nt
.	TRBV27	TRBJ1-6	.	CASSLTGRNSPLHF	TGTGCCAGCAGCCTGACAGGCCGGAATTCACCCCTCCACTTT
.	TRBV5-5	TRBJ1-2	.	CASTVGGLAYGYTF	TGTGCCAGCACCGTGGGGGGGCTCGCCTATGGCTACACCTTC
.	TRBV6-5	TRBJ1-1	.	CASTDENTEAFF	TGTGCCAGCACAGATGAGAACACTGAAGCTTTCTTT
.	TRBV6-5	TRBJ2-2	TRBD2	CASSLRTSGIGELFF	TGTGCCAGCAGTTTGCGGACTAGCGGGATTGGGGAGCTGTTTTTT
.	TRBV6-2/TRBV6-3	TRBJ2-7	TRBD2	CASSYGGGGSLHEQYF	TGTGCCAGCAGTTATGGCGGCGGGGGGTCTCTCCACGAGCAGTACTTC
.	TRBV18	TRBJ2-1	TRBD1	CASSPSRTGLNEQFF	TGTGCCAGCTCACCTTCGAGGACAGGGCTCAATGAGCAGTTCTTC
.	TRBV6-1	TRBJ2-7	TRBD2	CASSEGVAGETSYEQYF	TGTGCCAGCAGTGAAGGTGTAGCGGGGGAGACCTCCTACGAGCAGTACTTC
once	TRBV20-1	TRBJ2-3	TRBD2	CSASESSGGRADTQYF	TGCAGTGCTAGTGAGTCTAGCGGGGGGCGGGCAGATACGCAGTATTTT
.	TRBV5-1	TRBJ2-3	.	CASSIQGGFGDTQYF	TGCGCCAGCAGTATACAGGGTGGCTTTGGAGATACGCAGTATTTT
.	TRBV5-1	TRBJ2-7	.	CASTRDTQGGEQYF	TGCGCCAGCACTAGGGACACCCAAGGAGGCGAGCAGTACTTC
.	TRBV7-8	TRBJ2-1	TRBD2	CASSLLLAGLDEQFF	TGTGCCAGCAGCTTATTACTAGCGGGGTTAGATGAGCAGTTCTTC
.	TRBV3-1/TRBV3-2	TRBJ2-5	TRBD2	CASSLGLAGYQETQYF	TGTGCCAGCAGCCTAGGACTAGCGGGGTACCAAGAGACCCAGTACTTC
.	TRBV27	TRBJ1-5	.	CASSPLLRGNLESQPQHF	TGTGCCAGCAGCCCCCTCCTCAGGGGTAATTTAGAAAGTCAGCCCCAGCATTTT
.	TRBV7-2	TRBJ1-1	.	CASSSRRVDRENTEAFF	TGTGCCAGCAGCTCCCGGCGGGTGGATAGAGAAAACACTGAAGCTTTCTTT
few	TRBV20-1	TRBJ2-1	.	CRGDSYNEQFF	TGCAGAGGGGACTCCTACAATGAGCAGTTCTTC
.	TRBV6-5	TRBJ1-6	.	CAHRLSDSPLHF	TGTGCCCACAGGCTTTCAGATTCACCCCTCCACTTT
once	TRBV6-5	TRBJ2-5	TRBD2	CASSLSRTSLRTQYF	TGTGCCAGCAGCCTCTCTAGGACTAGCTTGAGGACCCAGTACTTC
.	TRBV5-4	TRBJ1-4	.	CASSLQGNEKLFF	TGTGCCAGCAGCTTGCAGGGGAATGAAAAACTGTTTTTT
.	TRBV6-1	TRBJ1-4	.	CASSEGAGSYEKLFF	TGTGCCAGCAGTGAAGGGGCGGGGAGTTATGAAAAACTGTTTTTT
.	TRBV18	TRBJ1-6	TRBD1	CASSPTDTPQDRVNSPLHF	TGTGCCAGCTCACCAACTGACACCCCCCAGGACAGGGTTAATTCACCCCTCCACTTT
.	TRBV30	TRBJ2-1	.	CAWDGNNEQFF	TGTGCCTGGGACGGTAACAATGAGCAGTTCTTC